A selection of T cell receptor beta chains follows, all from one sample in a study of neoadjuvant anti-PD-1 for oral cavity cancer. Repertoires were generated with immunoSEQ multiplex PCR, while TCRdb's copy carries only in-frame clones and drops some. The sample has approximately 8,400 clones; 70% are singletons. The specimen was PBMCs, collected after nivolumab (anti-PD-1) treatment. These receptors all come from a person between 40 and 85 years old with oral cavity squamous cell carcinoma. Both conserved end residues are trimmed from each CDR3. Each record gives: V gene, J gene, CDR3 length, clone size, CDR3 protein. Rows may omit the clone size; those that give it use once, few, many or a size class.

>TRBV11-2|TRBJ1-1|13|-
ASSTGLTPNTEAF
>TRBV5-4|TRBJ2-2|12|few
ASSLSRDTGELF
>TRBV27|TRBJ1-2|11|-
ASTSGSAYGYT
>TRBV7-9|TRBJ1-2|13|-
ASSLAFSSPYGYT
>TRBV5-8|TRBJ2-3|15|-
ASSWTRDVPSTDTQY
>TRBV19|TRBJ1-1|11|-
ASRNQGSTEAF
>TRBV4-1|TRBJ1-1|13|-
ASSQGQGAFTEAF
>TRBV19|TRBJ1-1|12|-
ASSQTGGAGEAF
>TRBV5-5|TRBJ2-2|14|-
ASSLVRSVNTGELF
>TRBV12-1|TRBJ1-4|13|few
ASSLRQGTNEKLF
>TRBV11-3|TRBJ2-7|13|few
ASSLDEGQEYEQY
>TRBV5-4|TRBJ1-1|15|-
ASSQGQGVIMNTEAF
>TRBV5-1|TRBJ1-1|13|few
ASSFVRGRNTEAF
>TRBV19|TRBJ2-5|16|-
ASSISPGLAVLQETQY
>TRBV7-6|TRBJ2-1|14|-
ASSLAGAGNYNEQF
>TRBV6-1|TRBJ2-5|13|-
ASSGGGGFAETQY
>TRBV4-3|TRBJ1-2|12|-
ASSQDTGRVGYT
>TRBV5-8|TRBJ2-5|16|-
ASSLLLAGARGGETQY
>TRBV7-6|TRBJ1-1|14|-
ASSLAYRDKNTEAF
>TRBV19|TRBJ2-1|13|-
ASSDRDRGDIEQF
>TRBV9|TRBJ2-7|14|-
ASSVRAGRGNYEQY
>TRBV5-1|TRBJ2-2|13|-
ASSVGQGDTGELF
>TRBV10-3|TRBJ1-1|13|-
AISERGQTNTEAF
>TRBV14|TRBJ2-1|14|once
ASSRDYGERGNEQF
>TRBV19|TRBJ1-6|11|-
ASSNRGQSPLH
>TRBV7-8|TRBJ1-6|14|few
ASSLVPRTSNSPLH
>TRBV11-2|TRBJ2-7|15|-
ASSFQVPWDRSYEQY
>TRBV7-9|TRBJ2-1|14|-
ASSLAQGFGNNEQF
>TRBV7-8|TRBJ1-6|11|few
ASSYLSNSPLH
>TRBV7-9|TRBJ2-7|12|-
ASSLGGQTNEQY
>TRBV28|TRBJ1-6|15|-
ASSLQEGRPVNSPLH
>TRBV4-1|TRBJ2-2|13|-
ASSQDRGEVRELF
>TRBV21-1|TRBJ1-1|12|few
ASSKKDRNTEAF
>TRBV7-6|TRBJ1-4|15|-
ASSLPPRDRGNEKLF
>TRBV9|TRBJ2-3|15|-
ASSVADRGSSTDTQY
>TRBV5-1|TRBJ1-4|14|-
ASSLATAGANEKLF
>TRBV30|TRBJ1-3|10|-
AWGVSGNTIY